Shown below are 23 T cell receptor beta chains from a single sample sequenced in a study. From the RT-PCR reads, TCRdb called clonotypes with MiXCR, one entry per CDR3 protein. The sample carries hundreds of thousands of distinct CDR3 sequences, 14% recorded once. Material: memory CD4+ T cells from blood. All receptors derive from a female donor in good health, serving as a healthy control.

The rearrangement joins TRBV3-1 to TRBJ1-2, with a possible D match to TRBD1 (6 bases). The CDR3 totals 16 residues. V lost 1 base, J lost 7 bases, and 19 bases lay in between. Germline CDR1 LGHDT, CDR2 YNNKEL (reference sequence). The DNA for the CDR3 is TGTGCCAGCAGCCAAGGTCTGGCAGGGGCTGCAGGTGGCTACACCTTC. The encoded protein is CASSQGLAGAAGGYTF.

The gene calls are TRBV29-1 and TRBJ2-1; 8 positions agree with TRBD1. V was clipped by 8 bases and J by 9 bases; unmatched bases: 6. CDR1 is SQVTM and CDR2 is ANQGSEA in the germline V gene. The CDR3 is 11 amino acids. CDR3 residues: CSTQGAGEQFF. The DNA for the CDR3 is TGCAGCACCCAGGGGGCAGGTGAGCAGTTCTTC.

This clonotype was recorded at least ten times. The CDR3 bases are TGCAGTGCTTGGACTAGCGGGGGGGTCACAGATACGCAGTATTTT. It is translated as CSAWTSGGVTDTQYF. This rearrangement joins TRBV20-1 to TRBJ2-3, with 15 bases matching TRBD2. Germline assignment: CDR1 DFQATT and CDR2 SNEGSKA (reference sequence). The CDR3 is made up of 15 amino acids. With 5 bases clipped from V and 2 bases from J, the junction kept 2 bases outside the gene matches.

This clonotype has only a few counts. The V gene is TRBV18, the J gene TRBJ1-2; D may be TRBD1 (6 bases). The CDR3 is made up of 13 amino acids. V shed 3 bases and J shed 6 bases, with 11 bases lying between them. Per the germline V gene, CDR1 is KGHSH and CDR2 is LQKENI. DNA of the CDR3: TGTGCCAGCTCACCGAACTCAGGGGATGGCTACACCTTC. This encodes CASSPNSGDGYTF.

V and J are TRBV9 and TRBJ2-7, with 7 bases matching TRBD2. Germline CDR1 and CDR2: SGDLS and YYNGEE. The CDR3 covers 13 residues. The junction had 4 bases not matched to a gene; V was cut back by 0 bases and J by 7 bases. Written as DNA, the CDR3 is TGTGCCAGCAGCGTAGCGGGAGCGGGGGAGCAGTACTTC. Protein product: CASSVAGAGEQYF.

This clonotype was observed a handful of times. This sequence joins TRBV20-1 and TRBJ2-2, with 11 bases that match TRBD2. Germline V lookup: CDR1 DFQATT, CDR2 SNEGSKA (reference sequence). The V and J ends lost 6 bases and 3 bases, in that order; junction bases with no gene match: 6. The CDR3 runs to 15 residues. The CDR3 spells CSAIAGGPDTGELFF. The CDR3 nucleotides are TGCAGTGCCATAGCGGGAGGGCCGGACACCGGGGAGCTGTTTTTT.

This clonotype was counted between two and nine times. The rearrangement links TRBV5-1 to TRBJ2-7, with D hard to call. The V end lost 0 bases, the J end lost 1 base, and 8 bases lay between the germline ends. There are 14 residues in the CDR3. Germline CDR1 and CDR2: SGHRS and YFSETQ. The DNA of the CDR3 is TGCGCCAGCAGCTTGGTTCTCGATTCCTACGAGCAGTACTTC. Amino acid sequence: CASSLVLDSYEQYF. Looking up the rest from reference TRBV5-1 and TRBJ2-7 gives the full variable domain: KAGVTQTPRYLIKTRGQQVTLSCSPISGHRSVSWYQQTPGQGLQFLFEYFSETQRNKGNFPGRFSGRQFSNSRSEMNVSTLELGDSALYLCASSLVLDSYEQYFGPGTRLTVT.

V is TRBV6-2 or TRBV6-3 and J is TRBJ2-7; no definite D call. Trimming stripped 0 bases from V and 6 bases from J, with 9 bases between. The CDR3 consists of 13 residues. Germline-derived CDR1 and CDR2 are MNHEY and SVGEGT. CDR3 sequence reads: CASSYSIYGEQYF. CDR3 nucleotide sequence: TGTGCCAGCAGTTACTCTATCTACGGCGAGCAGTACTTC.

This clonotype was seen many times. This sequence joins TRBV15 and TRBJ2-5; perhaps TRBD2 as D (6 bases). V lost 3 bases, J lost 5 bases, and 13 bases lay in between. The CDR3 contains 14 residues. Germline CDR1 reads LNHNV; CDR2 reads YYDKDF (reference sequence). This chain's CDR3 is CATSRVAGGETQYF. The CDR3 DNA sequence: TGTGCCACCAGCAGGGTCGCCGGGGGTGAGACCCAGTACTTC.

The genes are TRBV20-1 and TRBJ1-2; TRBD1 might be the D (5 bases). The ends were cut back, 6 bases at V and 8 bases at J, with 7 bases in the middle. The CDR3 extends over 9 amino acids. CDR1 and CDR2 from the germline V gene are DFQATT and SNEGSKA (reference sequence). This chain's CDR3 is CSAQGGYTF. The CDR3 DNA sequence: TGCAGTGCCCAGGGCGGCTACACCTTC.

This chain joins TRBV20-1 and TRBJ2-1; D perhaps matches TRBD2 (7 bases). The V gene lost 1 base and the J gene lost 6 bases, with 19 bases spanning the gap. CDR1 DFQATT and CDR2 SNEGSKA come from the germline V gene (reference sequence). The length of the CDR3 is 16 residues. The CDR3 region has the DNA TGCAGTGCTAGAGTGGGGGGGGCACGGCTACTCAATGAGCAGTTCTTC. Its translation is CSARVGGARLLNEQFF.

This clonotype was detected a few times. V and J are TRBV20-1 and TRBJ1-4; 8 bases map to TRBD1. The junction had 8 bases not matched to a gene; V was cut back by 6 bases and J by 5 bases. The germline CDR1 and CDR2 sequences are DFQATT and SNEGSKA (reference sequence). The CDR3 is 14 amino acids. The CDR3 DNA follows: TGCAGTGCCACTTCTAGACAGGGGAATGAAAAACTGTTTTTT. It translates to CSATSRQGNEKLFF.

Only a few counts were recorded for this clonotype. This chain uses TRBV6-1 with TRBJ2-3; perhaps TRBD1 as D (5 bases). Germline V gene sequence: CDR1 MNHNS, CDR2 SASEGT. There are 15 residues in the CDR3. V gave up 0 bases and J gave up 4 bases, with 11 bases separating them. CDR3 residues: CASSEAQGWADTQYF. As DNA, the CDR3 is TGTGCCAGCAGTGAAGCGCAGGGTTGGGCAGATACGCAGTATTTT.

This clonotype was counted between two and nine times. The CDR3 sequence is CASSQDPLETQYF. CDR3 DNA: TGCGCCAGCAGCCAAGACCCTTTAGAGACCCAGTACTTC. The gene calls are TRBV4-3 and TRBJ2-5; no reliable D call. CDR3 size: 13 residues. V lost 0 bases and J 4 bases, leaving 6 bases between the germline ends. Germline CDR1 is LGHNA and CDR2 is YSLEER.

This rearrangement joins TRBV27 to TRBJ2-5; TRBD1 or TRBD2 may be the D gene (5 bases each). Trimming shortened V by 5 bases and J by 5 bases, and 18 bases separated the two germline ends. The CDR3 extends over 15 amino acids. The V gene's germline CDR1 is MNHEY and CDR2 SMNVEV (reference sequence). The CDR3 DNA reads TGTGCCAGCAGTCCCTTGGGGGAGCCGTGGGAGACCCAGTACTTC. Translation gives CASSPLGEPWETQYF.

This clonotype was detected only a few times. The chain carries TRBV6-2 or TRBV6-3 and TRBJ2-1; a weak D match, TRBD1 (6 bases). CDR1 is MNHEY, CDR2 SVGEGT, per germline. The CDR3 sequence is 14 residues long. V was clipped by 3 bases and J by 7 bases, with 13 bases between them. CDR3 in DNA: TGTGCCAGCAGTTATCACACAGGGCCAAATGAGCAGTTCTTC. Its translation is CASSYHTGPNEQFF.

The chain employs TRBV5-1 and TRBJ2-7; D tentatively reads TRBD1 or TRBD2 (6 bases each). With 4 bases removed from V and 4 bases from J, the gap between germline ends came to 21 bases. Germline assignment: CDR1 SGHRS and CDR2 YFSETQ. The CDR3 has 16 residues. The CDR3 region is CASSRTGTGGIYEQYF. The CDR3 DNA reads TGCGCCAGCAGCCGGACCGGGACTGGGGGCATATACGAGCAGTACTTC.

This chain joins TRBV20-1 and TRBJ2-2; possible D gene TRBD2, 6 bases. Germline lookup yields CDR1 DFQATT and CDR2 SNEGSKA (reference sequence). This CDR3 is 17 amino acids long. The germline V and J ends were trimmed by 1 base and 5 bases, with 20 bases remaining between them. CDR3 coding DNA: TGCAGTGCTAGAGTCACTGGGGGACTTAAGCATACCGGGGAGCTGTTTTTT. This codes for CSARVTGGLKHTGELFF.

This clonotype was counted ten times or more. The chain has TRBV12-3 or TRBV12-4 and TRBJ2-1; 10 bases map to TRBD1. J gave up 4 bases and V 5 bases, and 8 bases lay outside the gene matches. The CDR3 is 16 amino acids. The CDR3 DNA is TGTGCCAGCAGTCCACCGGGACAGGGGACATACAATGAGCAGTTCTTC. Its protein is CASSPPGQGTYNEQFF.

The V and J genes are TRBV5-1 and TRBJ2-1, with unresolved D. The CDR3 contains 8 residues. Germline CDR1 SGHRS, CDR2 YFSETQ. Trimming removed 6 bases at V and 8 bases at J, with 0 bases between. The CDR3 DNA is TGCGCCAGCAATGAGCAGTTCTTC. As protein: CASNEQFF.

This clonotype was detected once. This chain connects TRBV11-2 to TRBJ2-1; a weak D match, TRBD2 (5 bases). CDR1 is SGHAT and CDR2 is FQNNGV in the germline V gene. V gave up 1 base and J gave up 9 bases, with 13 bases separating them. The CDR3 length is 14 residues. CDR3 sequence reads: CASSLAGYAGEQFF. The CDR3 region has the DNA TGTGCCAGCAGCTTAGCGGGCTATGCGGGTGAGCAGTTCTTC.

V is TRBV7-9 and J is TRBJ2-7, with D perhaps TRBD2 (6 bases). The V end was cut by 5 bases, the J end by 2 bases, with 16 bases between. Germline values: CDR1 SEHNR, CDR2 FQNEAQ (reference sequence). CDR3 length: 15 residues. The CDR3 nucleotides are TGTGCCAGCAGCGGGGGACTTCTGGGGACCTACGAGCAGTACTTC. It translates to CASSGGLLGTYEQYF.

The rearrangement joins TRBV4-2 to TRBJ2-1, with 13 bases fitting TRBD2. After removal of 4 bases from V and 5 bases from J, the junction contained 5 bases not matched to a gene. CDR3 size: 16 residues. CDR1 and CDR2 from the germline V gene are LGHNA and YNFKEQ. CDR3 protein: CASSRTLAGGNNEQFF. The CDR3 bases are TGTGCCAGCAGCCGAACACTAGCGGGAGGGAACAATGAGCAGTTCTTC.